This TCR beta chain stems from a study of blood T cell repertoires in COVID-19. On the study more broadly: The United States, Italy and Spain supplied acute and convalescent COVID-19 samples. Sources were T cells, B-cell-depleted T cells, or PBMCs; the material itself was cDNA or gDNA.

This CDR3 region has 14 residues. Trimming took 6 bases from V and 8 from J; bases not matched to a gene: 7. Germline V gene lookup returns CDR1 KGHSH and CDR2 LQKENI. Source study methods: The assay estimated nucleated cells by amplifying reference gene primers. The repertoire was sequenced with immunoSEQ multiplex PCR; TCRdb's copy has only in-frame clones and lacks some. Clone size and the V and J calls come from that table; the DNA yielded D and trimming. Of about 270,000 clones in the sample, under 90% were seen once. Sample: peripheral blood. The sequence came from a man aged 50-59 years with acute or convalescent COVID-19. The rearrangement joins TRBV18 to TRBJ1-4; 9 positions agree with TRBD1. In nucleotides, the CDR3 is TGTGCCAGCTCCAGGGACAGGGCTGGGGAAAAACTGTTTTTT. It codes for CASSRDRAGEKLFF.